This passage covers 18 T cell receptor beta chains from one sample sequenced in a study of cytomegalovirus exposure and HLA in healthy donors. Vbeta (60) and Jbeta (13) primers were used in the PCR. The repertoire was sequenced with immunoSEQ multiplex PCR; TCRdb's copy has only in-frame clones and lacks some. The table has under 200,000 clones, more than 65% seen once. Sequences were obtained from PBMCs. The receptors here all came from a woman aged 25 to 39 in good health and CMV-seronegative.

This chain connects TRBV28 to TRBJ1-5; no reliable D call. The germline V gene has CDR1 MDHEN and CDR2 SYDVKM. The CDR3 is made up of 14 amino acids. Trimming cost V 6 bases and J 4 bases, with 13 bases left between them. The CDR3 loop reads CASSPPAGNQPQHF. CDR3 coding DNA: TGTGCCAGCAGCCCGCCCGCAGGAAATCAGCCCCAGCATTTT.

This chain joins TRBV27 and TRBJ2-3; no reliable D call. The V end lost 1 base, the J end lost 0 bases, and 11 bases lay between the germline ends. Germline V gene sequence: CDR1 MNHEY, CDR2 SMNVEV (reference sequence). The CDR3 has 16 amino acids. CDR3 protein: CASSLYAEYSTDTQYF. The CDR3 DNA reads TGTGCCAGCAGTTTATATGCGGAATATAGCACAGATACGCAGTATTTT.

In its sample, this clone was seen a few times. This chain joins TRBV15 and TRBJ2-3, with 8 nucleotides matching TRBD2. From germline, CDR1 is LNHNV and CDR2 YYDKDF (reference sequence). The CDR3 has 15 residues. Trimming removed 5 bases from V and 4 bases from J; junction bases left unmatched: 8. The CDR3 DNA follows: TGTGCCACCAGCCTCTTGCGGGAGGCGGCAGATACGCAGTATTTT. Translated: CATSLLREAADTQYF.

Only one count was recorded for this clone. The rearrangement uses TRBV1 and TRBJ1-5; the tabulated D call, TRBD1, remains unverified against the DNA. TRBV1 is an annotated pseudogene. The CDR3 covers 19 residues. In DNA, the CDR3 is TGCACCAGCAGCCAATCGAGGGGACAGGGATTGGGAAGCAATCAGCCCCAGCATTTT. This sequence encodes CTSSQSRGQGLGSNQPQHF.

This chain connects TRBV4-1 to TRBJ1-6, with D possibly TRBD1 on 6 matching bases. The V end lost 0 bases, the J end lost 1 base, and 13 bases lay between the germline ends. Germline CDR1 reads MGHRA; CDR2 reads YSYEKL. The CDR3 consists of 18 residues. For the CDR3, the DNA is TGCGCCAGCAGCCAAGATCTCAGGGGCGAGTCCTATAATTCACCCCTCCACTTT. Translated, it gives CASSQDLRGESYNSPLHF.

The V and J genes are TRBV30 and TRBJ1-2, with D perhaps TRBD1 (6 bases). This CDR3 has 13 residues. Germline V gene lookup returns CDR1 GTSNPN and CDR2 SVGIG (reference sequence). V shed 5 bases and J shed 4 bases, with 14 bases lying between them. CDR3 DNA: TGTGCCTGGGGCGGACAGCCTACCTATGGCTACACCTTC. Its protein product is CAWGGQPTYGYTF.

This chain uses TRBV19 with TRBJ2-2; D not resolved. Germline-derived CDR1 and CDR2 are LNHDA and SQIVND (reference sequence). The germline V and J ends were trimmed by 3 bases and 13 bases, with 21 bases remaining between them. The CDR3 contains 15 residues. The CDR3 DNA sequence: TGTGCCAGTAGTATCTCTTTACTTCGATTAAATGGGCTGTTTTTT. Residues: CASSISLLRLNGLFF.

The rearrangement uses TRBV12-5 and TRBJ2-2; TRBD2 matches 11 bases. Germline V lookup: CDR1 LGHNT, CDR2 FRNRAP. This CDR3 has 20 amino acids. J was trimmed by 1 base and V by 6 bases; bases with no gene match: 16. For the CDR3, the DNA is TGTGCTAGTGGCCGGCGGAATAGCGGGAGGGCCCCATTGAACACCGGGGAGCTGTTTTTT. This sequence encodes CASGRRNSGRAPLNTGELFF.

This chain uses TRBV7-2 with TRBJ2-2, with 8 nucleotides matching TRBD1. Per germline, CDR1 SGHTA and CDR2 FQGNSA. The CDR3 covers 14 residues. V trimming: 1 base; J trimming: 7 bases; junction bases outside the gene matches: 2. As DNA, the CDR3 is TGTGCCAGCAGCTTAGGGACAGGGTTCGGGGAGCTGTTTTTT. This translates into CASSLGTGFGELFF.

This clone was recorded a few times. The chain employs TRBV27 and TRBJ2-1, with D unclear. V lost 0 bases to trimming and J lost 3 bases, with 3 bases between them. CDR3 length: 13 residues. Germline V gene lookup returns CDR1 MNHEY and CDR2 SMNVEV (reference sequence). The CDR3 DNA follows: TGTGCCAGCAGTTTATCATACTACAATGAGCAGTTCTTC. Protein: CASSLSYYNEQFF.

The chain carries TRBV11-2 and TRBJ1-2; D call uncertain. The germline CDR1 and CDR2 sequences are SGHAT and FQNNGV. Between the trimmed V and J ends, which lost 6 bases and 6 bases, there was a span of 20 bases. The CDR3 covers 15 residues. The CDR3 loop is CASSKRSTLVDGYTF. In DNA, the CDR3 is TGTGCCAGCAGTAAACGGAGCACCCTAGTGGATGGCTACACCTTC. Full variable domain (outside the CDR3, taken from reference TRBV11-2 and TRBJ1-2): EAGVAQSPRYKIIEKRQSVAFWCNPISGHATLYWYQQILGQGPKLLIQFQNNGVVDDSQLPKDRFSAERLKGVDSTLKIQPAKLEDSAVYLCASSKRSTLVDGYTFGSGTRLTVV.

The chain carries TRBV29-1 and TRBJ1-2; the match to TRBD1 covers 7 bases. Germline CDR1 SQVTM, CDR2 ANQGSEA. The CDR3 is 12 residues long. V lost 6 bases, J lost 2 bases, and 3 bases stayed unmatched. The CDR3 spells CSVETGNYGYTF. CDR3 nucleotide sequence: TGCAGCGTGGAGACAGGGAACTATGGCTACACCTTC.

The chain recombines TRBV5-6 with TRBJ1-6; TRBD1 matches at 8 bases. This CDR3 has 17 amino acids. Trimming took 4 bases from V and 7 from J; bases not matched to a gene: 13. Per the germline V gene, CDR1 is SGHDT and CDR2 is YYEEEE. This CDR3 is CASSPRGPGTWNSPLHF. CDR3 nucleotide sequence: TGTGCCAGCAGCCCCAGGGGGCCGGGTACGTGGAATTCACCCCTCCACTTT.

V and J are TRBV11-2 and TRBJ2-7; D not certain. There are 10 residues in the CDR3. From germline, CDR1 is SGHAT and CDR2 FQNNGV. Trimming left V 4 bases short and J 4 bases short, with 2 bases between. CDR3 DNA sequence: TGTGCCAGCAGCTCTTACGAGCAGTACTTC. Amino acids: CASSSYEQYF.

V usage is TRBV18 and J usage is TRBJ1-2; weak D call: TRBD1 (5 bases). V was trimmed by 6 bases and J by 8 bases, leaving 10 bases between them. Germline lookup yields CDR1 KGHSH and CDR2 LQKENI. The CDR3 spans 11 residues. As DNA, the CDR3 is TGTGCCAGCTCCGCTCAGGGCGGCTACACCTTC. Encoded protein: CASSAQGGYTF.

J is TRBJ2-7 and V is TRBV10-3, with D possibly matching TRBD1 (5 bases). Germline loops: CDR1 ENHRY, CDR2 SYGVKD. V dropped 9 bases and J dropped 4 bases, with 19 bases sitting between them. The CDR3 is 14 residues long. The CDR3 nucleotides are TGTGCCATGACCGACAGCGCTCTCGGGTACGAGCAGTACTTC. This gives the protein CAMTDSALGYEQYF.

The genes are TRBV19 and TRBJ2-1; 10 nucleotides align to TRBD2. The trim removed 3 bases at V and 4 bases at J, leaving 3 bases unmatched. Germline assignment: CDR1 LNHDA and CDR2 SQIVND (reference sequence). The CDR3 has 15 residues. The CDR3 loop is CASSIPSGGYNEQFF. The CDR3 DNA follows: TGTGCCAGTAGTATTCCTAGCGGGGGATACAATGAGCAGTTCTTC.

The rearrangement links TRBV5-8 to TRBJ2-1, with D possibly matching TRBD2 (5 bases). Germline values: CDR1 SGHTS, CDR2 YDEGEE. Trimming shortened V by 1 base and J by 3 bases, and 14 bases separated the two germline ends. This CDR3 region has 16 residues. The DNA of the CDR3 is TGTGCCAGCAGCTTGTATGTGGCTGACTACTACAATGAGCAGTTCTTC. This translates into CASSLYVADYYNEQFF.